This TCR beta chain was captured in a study of shared clonotypes between healthy human individuals. Each donor was a Caucasian adult residing in Nashville, Tennessee. Germline-derived CDR1 and CDR2 are GTSNPN and SVGIG (reference sequence). The CDR3 covers 14 residues. V dropped 0 bases and J dropped 1 base, with 9 bases sitting between them. Approximately 30,000 T cell genomes (approximately 0.2 ug DNA) went into each sorted-subset replicate. Per the original methods: Junction-only sequences produced by ImmunoSEQ had no quality scores, so filtering differed. Repertoires were generated with immunoSEQ multiplex PCR, while TCRdb's copy carries only in-frame clones and drops some. V, J and clone size reflect that table, while D and trimming were determined from the DNA. The data contain around 2.1 million clones, approximately 96% of them singletons. About this clone: The target antigen is unknown.

Whole-study results and caveats: It was anticipated that sequencing depth would influence how many clonotypes donors shared.

The receptor was isolated from a man aged 18 to 30 in good health. The sample was naive CD4+ T cells sorted from blood. Subset reported: CD45RA+ positively selected. The chain joins TRBV30 to TRBJ1-1; D might be TRBD1 (5 bases). CDR3 region: CAWSVQAKNTEAFF. The CDR3 coding sequence is TGTGCCTGGAGTGTACAGGCCAAGAACACTGAAGCTTTCTTT.